Listed here is a single T cell receptor (beta chain). The data were obtained in a study of TIL therapy for anti-PD-1-resistant metastatic lung cancer. The immunoSEQ assay was v3. Clones were read by immunoSEQ multiplex PCR, and TCRdb kept only the in-frame ones, dropping some. The repertoire consists of 36,000 or so clones, with about 70% occurring once and the leading ten covering 5.5% to 6.5%. With 2 bases removed from V and 4 bases from J, the gap between germline ends came to 14 bases. The CDR3 has 15 amino acids. Germline CDR1 is SGHTA and CDR2 is FQGNSA. The time point denotes: pre-treatment sample, taken before nivolumab and TIL therapy.

Sequencing used blood, obtained at baseline. This receptor was taken from a person aged 25 to 85 with non-small cell lung cancer. V usage is TRBV7-2 and J usage is TRBJ2-5; a weak D match, TRBD1 (5 bases). The CDR3 reads CASSLSHGRGETQYF. DNA for the CDR3: TGTGCCAGCAGCTTATCCCACGGTAGGGGAGAGACCCAGTACTTC.